The source of this T cell receptor (beta chain) is a study of blood T cells in healthy people across ages. Across the whole study: Capture by template switching was about one barcoded beta molecule per two T cells.

A second PCR of about 6 to 11 cycles used a sample-barcoded 5' primer and a J-beta primer mix. TCRdb ran MiXCR on the 5' RACE reads and lists one entry per CDR3 protein. The top ten clones hold 20% to 25% of a sample with about 730,000 distinct CDR3 sequences, roughly 43% of them seen once. This clonotype was recorded once. The germline V gene encodes CDR1 DFQATT and CDR2 SNEGSKA (reference sequence). This CDR3 is built from 14 residues. The ends lost 3 bases at V and 6 bases at J; junction bases unmatched: 5. The sequence derives from a woman aged 55-70 years in good health. The chain employs TRBV20-1 and TRBJ2-7; 13 bases align to TRBD2. Sequencing input: blood. In nucleotides, the CDR3 is TGCAGTGCTAGCTCACTAGCGGGAGGGAGCGAGCAGTACTTC. As protein: CSASSLAGGSEQYF.